The 25 T cell receptor beta chains reported below all come from one sample, sequenced in a study of T-cell reconstitution after alpha-beta-depleted transplantation in children. The library targeted TCRbeta and was prepared with unique molecular identifiers. One entry per CDR3 protein results from TCRdb running MiXCR on the PCR reads. The sample contains 500,000 to 750,000 distinct CDR3 sequences, 10% to 15% of which appear only once. The material sequenced was PBMCs, mostly from graft donor cells, taken 360 days after TCRalphabeta/CD19-depleted stem cell transplant. The receptor source for this set is a male patient younger than 18 who had a stem cell transplant for acute myeloid leukemia, so the T cells may come from the graft donor.

This clonotype was seen repeatedly, ten times or more. The rearrangement uses TRBV28 and TRBJ1-2, with 10 nucleotides matching TRBD1. The CDR3 contains 15 residues. J gave up 2 bases and V 6 bases, and 6 bases lay outside the gene matches. The germline V gene encodes CDR1 MDHEN and CDR2 SYDVKM. CDR3 sequence: CASSGPGQGNYGYTF. In DNA, the CDR3 is TGTGCCAGCAGCGGACCGGGACAGGGGAACTATGGCTACACCTTC.

This sequence joins TRBV5-1 and TRBJ2-7; possibly TRBD1 for D (6 bases). This CDR3 is built from 14 residues. V lost 0 bases to trimming and J lost 0 bases, with 7 bases between them. In germline, CDR1 is SGHRS, CDR2 YFSETQ. CDR3 residues: CASSLEDSSYEQYV. CDR3 in DNA: TGCGCCAGCAGCTTGGAGGACAGCTCCTACGAGCAGTACGTC.

This clonotype was found a few times. V usage is TRBV28 and J usage is TRBJ1-3; TRBD1 matches at 7 bases. Trimming at V came to 5 bases and at J to 4 bases, leaving 5 bases not matched to a gene. The CDR3 extends over 14 amino acids. CDR1 and CDR2 from the germline V gene are MDHEN and SYDVKM. The CDR3 loop is CASSTRGLGNTIYF. Written as DNA, the CDR3 is TGTGCCAGCAGTACGAGGGGGCTCGGAAACACCATATATTTT.

The chain is built from TRBV18 and TRBJ2-5; TRBD1 matches 8 bases. The ends lost 5 bases at V and 6 bases at J; junction bases unmatched: 14. Germline V gene lookup returns CDR1 KGHSH and CDR2 LQKENI. The CDR3 sequence is 16 residues long. The CDR3 is CASSSLAGQGLKTQYF. The CDR3 DNA reads TGTGCCAGCTCATCCTTGGCTGGACAGGGCCTTAAGACCCAGTACTTC.

V usage is TRBV7-9 and J usage is TRBJ1-2; 9 positions match TRBD1. Germline values: CDR1 SEHNR, CDR2 FQNEAQ (reference sequence). Trimming removed 5 bases from V and 8 bases from J; junction bases left unmatched: 6. The CDR3 totals 13 residues. CDR3 sequence (DNA): TGTGCCAGCAGCGCTACAGGGGGCGGGGGCTACACCTTC. Protein: CASSATGGGGYTF.

In its sample, this clonotype was seen many times. The DNA of the CDR3 is TGCGCCAGCAGCTTAAAGGGACACCCCCATACGGGAGGGGTCTACGAGCAGTACTTC. Translating gives CASSLKGHPHTGGVYEQYF. V and J are TRBV5-1 and TRBJ2-7, with TRBD2 identical over 8 bases. From germline, CDR1 is SGHRS and CDR2 YFSETQ. V dropped 2 bases and J dropped 3; count of bases not matched to a gene: 19. The CDR3 is made up of 19 amino acids. The full variable domain, in which reference TRBV5-1 and TRBJ2-7 provide the parts outside the CDR3, is KAGVTQTPRYLIKTRGQQVTLSCSPISGHRSVSWYQQTPGQGLQFLFEYFSETQRNKGNFPGRFSGRQFSNSRSEMNVSTLELGDSALYLCASSLKGHPHTGGVYEQYFGPGTRLTVT.

The rearrangement links TRBV28 to TRBJ2-1; 9 bases line up with TRBD2. Germline loops: CDR1 MDHEN, CDR2 SYDVKM. The CDR3 totals 15 residues. J gave up 4 bases and V 3 bases, and 4 bases lay outside the gene matches. The CDR3 region is CASSFPSGAYNEQFF. CDR3 in DNA: TGTGCCAGCAGTTTTCCTAGCGGGGCGTACAATGAGCAGTTCTTC.

The J gene is TRBJ2-7, the V gene TRBV20-1; the D gene is possibly TRBD2 (5 bases). Germline CDR1 and CDR2: DFQATT and SNEGSKA (reference sequence). The CDR3 has 14 amino acids. Deletions cut 0 bases from V and 4 bases from J, with 13 bases between. The CDR3 loop is CSARDGLSLYEQYF. The DNA of the CDR3 is TGCAGTGCTAGAGATGGACTTTCTTTGTACGAGCAGTACTTC.

Only a few counts were recorded for this clonotype. This rearrangement joins TRBV7-6 to TRBJ2-2; TRBD2 agrees at 7 bases. Looked up from germline, CDR1 is SGHVS and CDR2 is FNYEAQ. The CDR3 length is 20 residues. Germline trimming cut 2 bases from V and 6 bases from J; bases unmatched to any gene: 21. The DNA of the CDR3 is TGTGCCAGCAGCTTACGTACCATATCACGGCGAGGCGGGAGAGCCGGGGAGCTGTTTTTT. Its protein product is CASSLRTISRRGGRAGELFF.

This clonotype was observed a few times. V and J are TRBV20-1 and TRBJ2-4, with D tentatively TRBD1 (5 bases). Trimming cost V 5 bases and J 0 bases, with 14 bases left between them. The germline gives CDR1 DFQATT, CDR2 SNEGSKA (reference sequence). This CDR3 has 15 residues. CDR3 DNA sequence: TGCAGTGCTCTCCAGGGATACCAAGCCAAAAACATTCAGTACTTC. Translating it yields CSALQGYQAKNIQYF.

The chain combines TRBV2 with TRBJ2-3; 7 bases line up with TRBD2. After removal of 8 bases from V and 6 bases from J, the junction contained 2 bases not matched to a gene. In germline, CDR1 is SNHLY, CDR2 FYNNEI. This CDR3 region has 11 residues. CDR3 amino acids: CASGEGDTQYF. The CDR3 DNA reads as TGTGCCAGCGGGGAGGGGGATACGCAGTATTTT. The complete variable domain, with remaining parts taken from reference TRBV2 and TRBJ2-3, reads EPEVTQTPSHQVTQMGQEVILRCVPISNHLYFYWYRQILGQKVEFLVSFYNNEISEKSEIFDDQFSVERPDGSNFTLKIRSTKLEDSAMYFCASGEGDTQYFGPGTRLTVL.

This clonotype has at least ten counts. The chain combines TRBV12-3 or TRBV12-4 with TRBJ2-2, with D unclear. This CDR3 is 15 amino acids long. V was clipped by 5 bases and J by 5 bases, with 15 bases between them. For the CDR3, the DNA is TGTGCCAGCAGTCCAACCCCTGACCGTACCGGGGAGCTGTTTTTT. This codes for CASSPTPDRTGELFF.

The chain links TRBV4-1 to TRBJ2-1; TRBD2 matches at 8 bases. The germline gives CDR1 MGHRA, CDR2 YSYEKL. This CDR3 is 18 amino acids long. V was pared by 0 bases and J by 7 bases, with 14 bases of the junction left unmatched. CDR3: CASSQDRGGTVAGNEQFF. The CDR3 coding sequence is TGCGCCAGCAGCCAAGATAGGGGCGGAACGGTAGCGGGAAATGAGCAGTTCTTC.

The chain recombines TRBV18 with TRBJ2-1, with TRBD2 matching 9 bases. The CDR3 is 14 residues long. The germline V gene has CDR1 KGHSH and CDR2 LQKENI. The trim removed 3 bases at V and 8 bases at J, leaving 5 bases unmatched. For the CDR3, the DNA is TGTGCCAGCTCACCGATAGCGGGAGTAGATGAGCAGTTCTTC. Translated, it gives CASSPIAGVDEQFF.

The V call is TRBV20-1, the J call TRBJ2-1; 10 positions match TRBD2. In germline, CDR1 is DFQATT, CDR2 SNEGSKA (reference sequence). CDR3 length equals 15 residues. V was pared by 4 bases and J by 3 bases, with 6 bases of the junction left unmatched. CDR3 residues: CSATRTSGFYNEQFF. The CDR3 coding sequence is TGCAGTGCTACCCGGACTAGCGGATTCTACAATGAGCAGTTCTTC.

This clonotype was counted a few times. The rearrangement links TRBV7-2 to TRBJ2-7; 7 nucleotides line up with TRBD2. The CDR3 length is 14 residues. Germline CDR1 is SGHTA and CDR2 is FQGNSA. Germline trimming cut 5 bases from V and 5 bases from J; bases unmatched to any gene: 9. The CDR3: CASSPVLAVHEQYF. DNA of the CDR3: TGTGCCAGCAGCCCAGTGCTAGCGGTACACGAGCAGTACTTC.

This clonotype was observed a few times. V and J are TRBV28 and TRBJ2-7; 9 bases align to TRBD2. The ends lost 4 bases at V and 4 bases at J; junction bases unmatched: 5. The CDR3 is made up of 14 amino acids. Germline V gene lookup returns CDR1 MDHEN and CDR2 SYDVKM. As DNA, the CDR3 is TGTGCCAGCAGTTCGCCAACTAGCGGGTACGAGCAGTACTTC. It is translated as CASSSPTSGYEQYF.

Points on this clonotype: An end of the junction does not agree with germline; a read error may underlie this. The J gene is TRBJ2-7, the V gene TRBV7-2, with 7 bases that match TRBD1. This CDR3 spans 14 amino acids. From germline, CDR1 is SGHTA and CDR2 FQGNSA. Here the CDR3 DNA reads TGTGCCAGCAGACAAAGGGACAGTTCCTCCGAGCAGTACTTC. Protein sequence: CASRQRDSSSEQYF.

This clonotype was counted ten times or more. The chain couples TRBV4-3 to TRBJ2-7; D may be TRBD2 (6 bases). The germline V gene has CDR1 LGHNA and CDR2 YSLEER. The CDR3 spans 17 residues. V lost 2 bases and J lost 7, with 24 bases in between. The CDR3 DNA reads TGCGCCAGCAGCCAATCTCCGTCCGGGAGTGCAGGGCAGGAGCAGTACTTC. Protein: CASSQSPSGSAGQEQYF.

In this sample, this clonotype turned up a few times. The rearrangement joins TRBV5-1 to TRBJ1-1; D gene uncertain. The CDR3 is 16 residues long. Trimming left V 0 bases short and J 0 bases short, with 12 bases between. From germline, CDR1 is SGHRS and CDR2 YFSETQ. The CDR3 DNA reads as TGCGCCAGCAGCTTGGGACCCGGGCCAATGAACACTGAAGCTTTCTTT. Translated, it gives CASSLGPGPMNTEAFF.

This clonotype was detected a few times. This chain uses TRBV25-1 with TRBJ2-3; D may match TRBD1 or TRBD2 (5 bases each). The CDR3 runs to 15 residues. Germline V gene data show CDR1 as MGHDK and CDR2 as SYGVNS. V shed 6 bases and J shed 7 bases, with 20 bases lying between them. The CDR3 loop is CASRPAGTAYHTQYF. CDR3 DNA sequence: TGTGCCAGCAGGCCTGCCGGGACCGCATATCATACGCAGTATTTT.

The rearrangement joins TRBV7-2 to TRBJ2-1; no clear D gene. Deletions cut 5 bases from V and 2 bases from J, with 10 bases between. The length of the CDR3 is 14 residues. In germline, CDR1 is SGHTA, CDR2 FQGNSA. The CDR3 DNA follows: TGTGCCAGCAGCCTTAACCTTGCCTACAATGAGCAGTTCTTC. It yields the protein CASSLNLAYNEQFF.

The sample holds many counts of this clonotype. Here the CDR3 reads CASTRGLGQGTDTQYF. CDR3 sequence (DNA): TGTGCCAGCACTAGGGGTCTGGGACAGGGCACAGATACGCAGTATTTT. The chain combines TRBV28 with TRBJ2-3; 8 positions match TRBD1. V lost 7 bases, J lost 1 base, and 10 bases stayed unmatched. Germline-derived CDR1 and CDR2 are MDHEN and SYDVKM. This CDR3 contains 16 residues.

The chain carries TRBV20-1 and TRBJ2-2; TRBD1 aligns across 9 bases. Per germline, CDR1 DFQATT and CDR2 SNEGSKA (reference sequence). The V and J ends lost 1 base and 6 bases, in that order; junction bases with no gene match: 12. The CDR3 covers 17 residues. The CDR3 coding sequence is TGCAGTGCTAGAGGCCTTGCGGGACAGGGTTTATCCGGGGAGCTGTTTTTT. Translated, it gives CSARGLAGQGLSGELFF.

This clonotype has a handful of counts. The CDR3 region is CASKGLAGGPSEQYF. The CDR3 bases are TGTGCCAGCAAGGGACTAGCGGGAGGACCCTCCGAGCAGTACTTC. V and J are TRBV12-3 or TRBV12-4 and TRBJ2-7; the match to TRBD2 covers 15 bases. V shed 7 bases, J shed 6 bases, and the junction held 7 bases outside the gene matches. The CDR3 has 15 amino acids.